Following are 29 T cell receptor beta chains from one sample sequenced in a study of blood T cell repertoires in COVID-19. Produced via immunoSEQ multiplex PCR; TCRdb's table is partial and in-frame only. This table has around 300,000 clones, 75% to 85% appearing once. The material sequenced was peripheral blood. Source of these receptors: a human donor in a cohort sampled during active COVID-19.

This clone has more than one count but fewer than ten. V is TRBV11-2 and J is TRBJ1-3; D is undetermined. V was shortened by 5 bases and J by 3 bases, with 17 bases between the two germline ends. The CDR3 covers 16 residues. The germline V gene has CDR1 SGHAT and CDR2 FQNNGV. The CDR3 protein is CASSHSPGGYGNTIYF. The CDR3 DNA reads TGTGCCAGCAGCCACTCCCCGGGAGGGTATGGAAACACCATATATTTT.

This clone has more than one count but fewer than ten. The CDR3 nucleotides are TGTGCCAGCAGCTCGTCGGACAGGTGGCGCAATGAGCAGTTCTTC. This encodes CASSSSDRWRNEQFF. J is TRBJ2-1 and V is TRBV11-3; TRBD1 matches at 7 bases. The V gene's germline CDR1 is SGHNT and CDR2 YENEEA. The CDR3 runs 15 residues. J was trimmed by 6 bases and V by 4 bases; bases with no gene match: 9.

This chain joins TRBV6-4 and TRBJ2-2, with a weak D call TRBD2 (6 bases). Germline CDR1 is MRHNA and CDR2 is SNTAGT. CDR3 length: 14 residues. Trimming removed 0 bases from V and 7 bases from J, with 9 bases in between. This chain's CDR3 is CASSDSMGGGELFF. CDR3 bases: TGTGCCAGCAGTGACTCGATGGGGGGCGGGGAGCTGTTTTTT.

CDR3 sequence reads: CASSLGLLNYNSPLHF. The CDR3 bases are TGTGCCAGCAGCTTAGGACTTTTGAACTATAATTCACCCCTCCACTTT. This chain links TRBV7-8 with TRBJ1-6; D ambiguous. V lost 1 base and J 3 bases, leaving 10 bases between the germline ends. Per the germline V gene, CDR1 is SGHVS and CDR2 is FQNEAQ. The CDR3 totals 16 residues.

This clone occurred once. V gene TRBV11-2 combines with J gene TRBJ2-3; 12 bases map to TRBD2. Unmatched junction bases numbered 11, after V lost 6 bases and J lost 1 base. The CDR3 contains 18 residues. Germline V CDR1 and CDR2: SGHAT, FQNNGV. The CDR3 sequence is CASRPTSGGRSGTDTQYF. The CDR3 nucleotides are TGTGCCAGCAGGCCGACTAGCGGGGGACGATCGGGCACAGATACGCAGTATTTT.

The rearrangement uses TRBV10-1 and TRBJ1-5; D perhaps matches TRBD1 (5 bases). The CDR3 sequence is 13 residues long. V was trimmed by 0 bases and J by 9 bases, leaving 9 bases between them. CDR1 is WNHNN and CDR2 is SYGVQD in the germline V gene (reference sequence). For the CDR3, the DNA is TGCGCCAGCAGTGAGTCAAAGGGGATGCCCCAGCATTTT. Amino acid sequence: CASSESKGMPQHF.

The V and J genes are TRBV4-2 and TRBJ1-1; D not certain. The CDR3 totals 13 residues. Germline CDR1 and CDR2: LGHNA and YNFKEQ. V lost 1 base, J lost 2 bases, and 5 bases lay in between. CDR3 coding DNA: TGTGCCAGCAGCCAAGCGGGAAACACTGAAGCTTTCTTT. Its translation: CASSQAGNTEAFF.

The chain is built from TRBV14 and TRBJ2-7, with 7 positions matching TRBD1. Germline V gives CDR1 SGHDN, CDR2 FVKESK. The V gene end was trimmed by 0 bases and the J gene end by 3 bases; junction bases not matched to a gene: 11. The CDR3 contains 17 residues. The CDR3 loop is CASSQETIKTGNYEQYF. CDR3 nucleotides: TGTGCCAGCAGCCAAGAGACTATTAAGACAGGGAACTACGAGCAGTACTTC.

V is TRBV9 and J is TRBJ2-5, with TRBD2 identical over 8 bases. The germline V gene has CDR1 SGDLS and CDR2 YYNGEE. This CDR3 has 18 residues. V lost 4 bases to trimming and J lost 5 bases; unmatched junction nucleotides: 19. The CDR3 coding sequence is TGTGCCAGCAGCCCGACGCACGGACTAGCCTATTCGGGGGAGACCCAGTACTTC. Translating gives CASSPTHGLAYSGETQYF.

This chain uses TRBV19 with TRBJ2-3, with TRBD1 identical over 7 bases. The CDR3 has 11 amino acids. Germline V CDR1 and CDR2: LNHDA, SQIVND (reference sequence). Unmatched junction bases numbered 3, after V lost 10 bases and J lost 5 bases. Here the CDR3 reads CATTGRDTQYF. CDR3 nucleotides: TGTGCCACGACAGGGAGAGATACGCAGTATTTT.

The rearrangement links TRBV12-5 to TRBJ1-5; maybe TRBD1 (5 bases). Germline V gene sequence: CDR1 LGHNT, CDR2 FRNRAP. CDR3 length equals 20 residues. Trimming shortened V by 3 bases and J by 1 base, and 25 bases separated the two germline ends. The CDR3 here is CASGFSSVETVVLSNQPQHF. The CDR3 DNA is TGTGCTAGTGGTTTTTCGTCGGTCGAGACAGTAGTTTTGAGCAATCAGCCCCAGCATTTT.

This clone was observed at least ten times. The rearrangement joins TRBV12-3 or TRBV12-4 to TRBJ1-5; D not certain. V lost 5 bases and J lost 10, with 15 bases in between. This CDR3 has 13 amino acids. The DNA for the CDR3 is TGTGCCAGCAGTCTCACCCCGCAGGAACCCCAGCATTTT. Its translation is CASSLTPQEPQHF.

The count of this clone is one. The J gene is TRBJ2-5, the V gene TRBV15; TRBD2 aligns across 7 bases. Germline assignment: CDR1 LNHNV and CDR2 YYDKDF (reference sequence). The V and J ends lost 5 bases and 4 bases, in that order; junction bases with no gene match: 13. This CDR3 comprises 16 residues. Here the CDR3 DNA reads TGTGCCACCAGCCCTAATCCCCCGGGGGGAAGAGAGACCCAGTACTTC. It encodes CATSPNPPGGRETQYF.

This sequence joins TRBV6-4 and TRBJ1-6; D is possibly TRBD1 (5 bases). This CDR3 comprises 15 residues. Deletions cut 4 bases from V and 5 bases from J, with 12 bases between. Per germline, CDR1 MRHNA and CDR2 SNTAGT. CDR3 coding DNA: TGTGCCAGCAGTGCTTCCCAGGGTAATAATTCACCCCTCCACTTT. As protein: CASSASQGNNSPLHF.

The V call is TRBV2, the J call TRBJ1-6, with TRBD1 as a possible D gene (6 bases). Germline loops: CDR1 SNHLY, CDR2 FYNNEI. This CDR3 spans 14 amino acids. The V end lost 10 bases, the J end lost 8 bases, and 18 bases lay between the germline ends. CDR3 DNA: TGTGCCACAAAACCCACGGCAGGGGATTCACCCCTCCACTTT. Protein product: CATKPTAGDSPLHF.

The gene calls are TRBV19 and TRBJ2-3; TRBD1 matches at 9 bases. The germline gives CDR1 LNHDA, CDR2 SQIVND (reference sequence). This CDR3 has 15 amino acids. V lost 4 bases, J lost 4 bases, and 6 bases stayed unmatched. The CDR3 DNA reads TGTGCCAGTAGTACCGGGACAGGGTATTCAGATACGCAGTATTTT. Translation: CASSTGTGYSDTQYF.

In its sample, this clone was seen a few times. Here the CDR3 reads CASSQDWSQGARGYTF. The CDR3, as DNA: TGTGCCAGCAGCCAAGACTGGAGCCAGGGGGCGCGGGGCTACACCTTC. The chain has TRBV14 and TRBJ1-2; 8 bases map to TRBD1. CDR3 length: 16 amino acids. Trimming took 0 bases from V and 8 from J; bases not matched to a gene: 11. The germline CDR1 and CDR2 sequences are SGHDN and FVKESK.

The gene calls are TRBV5-1 and TRBJ1-5, with D perhaps matching TRBD1 (5 bases). Germline V CDR1 and CDR2: SGHRS, YFSETQ. The CDR3 is 15 amino acids. V was pared by 4 bases and J by 2 bases, with 13 bases between. CDR3 DNA sequence: TGCGCCAGCAGCCGCGTGGGGGGGGGCAATCAGCCCCAGCATTTT. It is translated as CASSRVGGGNQPQHF.

J is TRBJ1-2 and V is TRBV29-1, with 11 bases that match TRBD1. The germline gives CDR1 SQVTM, CDR2 ANQGSEA. The length of the CDR3 is 13 residues. The J segment lost 3 bases and the V segment lost 4 bases, leaving 1 base of the junction unmatched. CDR3 in amino acids: CSVGGQGDYGYTF. Written as DNA, the CDR3 is TGCAGCGTTGGGGGACAGGGGGACTATGGCTACACCTTC.

This clone was counted between two and nine times. The chain joins TRBV7-9 to TRBJ1-6; D remains ambiguous. The CDR3 is made up of 13 amino acids. V was cut by 11 bases and J by 7 bases, with 15 bases left in between. The germline gives CDR1 SEHNR, CDR2 FQNEAQ (reference sequence). CDR3 sequence reads: CAASGIINSPLHF. The CDR3 DNA reads as TGTGCCGCCAGCGGCATTATCAATTCACCCCTCCACTTT.

J is TRBJ1-1 and V is TRBV5-1; 9 positions agree with TRBD1. CDR3 length: 16 residues. Germline assignment: CDR1 SGHRS and CDR2 YFSETQ. V dropped 4 bases and J dropped 1; count of bases not matched to a gene: 8. The CDR3 region has the DNA TGCGCCAGCAGCGTCACAGGGGGCGTTGGGAACACTGAAGCTTTCTTT. Translation gives CASSVTGGVGNTEAFF.

This chain connects TRBV24-1 to TRBJ2-7; the match to TRBD2 covers 7 bases. The CDR3 contains 13 residues. Germline-derived CDR1 and CDR2 are KGHDR and SFDVKD. V was clipped by 3 bases and J by 3 bases; unmatched bases: 1. This CDR3 reads CATSDGGGYEQYF. In nucleotides, the CDR3 is TGTGCCACCAGTGATGGGGGGGGCTACGAGCAGTACTTC.

The CDR3 region has the DNA TGTGCCAGCAGCTTAGGGTCAGGGGGCTATGGCTACACCTTC. Amino acid sequence: CASSLGSGGYGYTF. The chain employs TRBV7-9 and TRBJ1-2; 7 nucleotides line up with TRBD1. The CDR3 has 14 amino acids. CDR1 is SEHNR, CDR2 FQNEAQ, per germline (reference sequence). V lost 1 base, J lost 4 bases, and 3 bases stayed unmatched.

The V call is TRBV27, the J call TRBJ2-1; D might be TRBD1 (6 bases). Germline V CDR1 and CDR2: MNHEY, SMNVEV (reference sequence). The V gene lost 2 bases and the J gene lost 6 bases, with 11 bases spanning the gap. The CDR3 covers 14 residues. This chain's CDR3 is CASSLDQGFNEQFF. CDR3 in DNA: TGTGCCAGCAGTTTAGACCAGGGGTTCAATGAGCAGTTCTTC.

CDR3 sequence reads: CATGQVANYGYTF. For the CDR3, the DNA is TGTGCCACCGGACAGGTCGCTAACTATGGCTACACCTTC. The V gene is TRBV15, the J gene TRBJ1-2; TRBD1 aligns across 7 bases. The CDR3 runs 13 residues. Germline-derived CDR1 and CDR2 are LNHNV and YYDKDF (reference sequence). The ends lost 8 bases at V and 0 bases at J; junction bases unmatched: 3.

This clone was picked up a small number of times. The V and J genes are TRBV2 and TRBJ1-2; D is unresolved. V lost 7 bases to trimming and J lost 3 bases, with 18 bases between them. Germline loops: CDR1 SNHLY, CDR2 FYNNEI. The length of the CDR3 is 15 residues. CDR3 sequence: CASIPILGLDYGYTF. CDR3 bases: TGTGCCAGCATACCAATTTTGGGCCTGGACTATGGCTACACCTTC. The full variable domain, completed using reference TRBV2 and TRBJ1-2, is EPEVTQTPSHQVTQMGQEVILRCVPISNHLYFYWYRQILGQKVEFLVSFYNNEISEKSEIFDDQFSVERPDGSNFTLKIRSTKLEDSAMYFCASIPILGLDYGYTFGSGTRLTVV.

Only a few counts were recorded for this clone. The chain employs TRBV7-3 and TRBJ1-2, with 11 bases fitting TRBD1. J was trimmed by 0 bases and V by 5 bases; bases with no gene match: 8. The CDR3 totals 17 residues. CDR1 is SGHTA and CDR2 is FQGTGA in the germline V gene. CDR3 sequence: CASSPRGQGVTNYGYTF. The CDR3 DNA is TGTGCCAGCAGCCCCCGGGGACAGGGGGTCACTAACTATGGCTACACCTTC.

The gene calls are TRBV7-2 and TRBJ1-2; the D gene is possibly TRBD1 (5 bases). Per the germline V gene, CDR1 is SGHTA and CDR2 is FQGNSA. This CDR3 region has 13 residues. V lost 1 base and J lost 8, with 11 bases in between. CDR3 loop: CASSLDRRGGYTF. CDR3 in DNA: TGTGCCAGCAGCTTAGACAGGCGGGGAGGCTACACCTTC.

In this sample, this clone turned up once. The chain is built from TRBV7-2 and TRBJ2-7; D perhaps matches TRBD2 (7 bases). The V and J ends lost 1 base and 7 bases respectively, with 14 bases between them. From germline, CDR1 is SGHTA and CDR2 FQGNSA. This CDR3 has 14 residues. Here the CDR3 reads CASSLGGGAEEQYF. The CDR3 DNA sequence: TGTGCCAGCAGCTTAGGTGGGGGGGCGGAAGAGCAGTACTTC.